This T cell receptor beta chain originates from a study of cytomegalovirus exposure and HLA in healthy donors. Details on this clone: What it recognizes is unknown.

The PCR employed 60 Vbeta primers together with 13 Jbeta primers. TCRdb's copy holds only in-frame clones and misses some; the assay was immunoSEQ multiplex PCR. The sample has under 150,000 clones, 75% to 85% seen once. Study-level points and caveats: Later analysis identified a missense DCLRE1C variant that was linked to TCR beta V- and J-gene trimming. Differences between HLA loci emerged in a later analysis of TCR association rates, with DRB1 most and HLA-C fewest. An analysis done earlier found most TCR beta V segments productive about 87% or about 30% of the time. The study listed some 160 cytomegalovirus-associated TCR beta chains.

Per the germline V gene, CDR1 is LGHNA and CDR2 is YNFKEQ. The CDR3 contains 16 residues. V lost 0 bases, J lost 4 bases, and 13 bases lay in between. The receptor's source is a male donor in good health and CMV-seronegative. Specimen: PBMCs. V and J are TRBV4-2 and TRBJ1-5, with D tentatively TRBD1 (6 bases). In DNA form, the CDR3 reads TGTGCCAGCAGCCAAGATCTAGGGACATTTAATCAGCCCCAGCATTTT. Encoded protein: CASSQDLGTFNQPQHF.